The sequence of this T cell receptor (beta chain) was determined in a study of cytomegalovirus exposure and HLA in healthy donors. Donors counted as nominally healthy when sampled, yet unrecorded immune exposures were likely. Details on this clone: Its antigen is still unknown.

Regarding the study as a whole: Researchers had no immune exposure information except CMV serostatus available. Further analysis was carried out later, and it showed several of the most significant clusters appearing linked to common viral pathogens. It was shown in a later analysis that HLA-associated TCR beta chains were more clonally expanded than other, equally common chains.

In the PCR, 60 Vbeta and 13 Jbeta primers were used. The method was immunoSEQ multiplex PCR; TCRdb's version includes in-frame clones alone and lacks a portion of them. The table records about 140,000 clones, approximately 82% of them present only once. The sample comprised PBMCs. The source is a woman between 40 and 55 years old in good health and CMV-seronegative.

CDR3 coding DNA: TGTGCCAGCAGTGATCCCGCATCAGGGGACTATGGCTACACCTTC. Protein: CASSDPASGDYGYTF. The J gene is TRBJ1-2, the V gene TRBV25-1, with D possibly being TRBD1 (6 bases). This CDR3 has 15 amino acids. V lost 3 bases and J lost 3, with 14 bases in between. Germline assignment: CDR1 MGHDK and CDR2 SYGVNS.